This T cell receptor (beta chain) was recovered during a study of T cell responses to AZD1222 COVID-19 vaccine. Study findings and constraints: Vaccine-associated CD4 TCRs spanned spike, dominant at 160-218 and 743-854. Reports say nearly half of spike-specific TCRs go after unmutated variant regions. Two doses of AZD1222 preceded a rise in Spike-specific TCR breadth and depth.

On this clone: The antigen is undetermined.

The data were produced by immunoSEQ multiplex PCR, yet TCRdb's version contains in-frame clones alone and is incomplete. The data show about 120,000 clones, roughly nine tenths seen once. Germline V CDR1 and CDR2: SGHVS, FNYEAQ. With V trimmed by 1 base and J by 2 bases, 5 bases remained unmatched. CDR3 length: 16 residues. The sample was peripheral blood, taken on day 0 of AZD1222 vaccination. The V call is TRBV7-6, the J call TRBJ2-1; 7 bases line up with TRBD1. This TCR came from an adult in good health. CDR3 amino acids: CASSLVVTGPYNEQFF. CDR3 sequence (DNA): TGTGCCAGCAGCTTAGTCGTGACAGGGCCCTACAATGAGCAGTTCTTC.